These T cell receptor beta chains were read from a single sample in a study of T cell responses to AZD1222 COVID-19 vaccine. Here immunoSEQ multiplex PCR was the method, and the copy in TCRdb shows in-frame clones only, minus some. The sample carries around 100,000 clones, over 75% recorded once. The sample was peripheral blood, taken on day 0 of AZD1222 vaccination. These receptors were obtained from an adult in good health. Both conserved end residues are part of each CDR3. Fields, in order: clone size, V gene, D gene, J gene, CDR3 DNA, CDR3 protein. D genes are given only for firm matches. A row's size may be missing; if present it is once, few, many or a size class.

clone size: -
V gene: TRBV7-9
D gene: -
J gene: TRBJ2-7
CDR3 DNA: TGTGCCAGCAGCTTAGGCCATGGAGGCGAGCAGTACTTC
CDR3 protein: CASSLGHGGEQYF

clone size: -
V gene: TRBV27
D gene: -
J gene: TRBJ1-4
CDR3 DNA: TGTGCCAGCAGTATCCGGTCTGGTGAAAAACTGTTTTTT
CDR3 protein: CASSIRSGEKLFF

clone size: -
V gene: TRBV11-3
D gene: TRBD2
J gene: TRBJ2-1
CDR3 DNA: TGTGCCAGCAGCATTAGCGGGGGGGCCTACAATGAGCAGTTCTTC
CDR3 protein: CASSISGGAYNEQFF

clone size: -
V gene: TRBV6-5
D gene: -
J gene: TRBJ1-2
CDR3 DNA: TGTGCCAGCAGTTACGGCGGAAACTATGGCTACACCTTC
CDR3 protein: CASSYGGNYGYTF

clone size: -
V gene: TRBV19
D gene: -
J gene: TRBJ1-5
CDR3 DNA: TGTGCCAGTAGTATCCAGTCCAATCAGCCCCAGCATTTT
CDR3 protein: CASSIQSNQPQHF

clone size: -
V gene: TRBV5-4
D gene: TRBD2
J gene: TRBJ2-5
CDR3 DNA: TGTGCCAGCAGCCCTACTAGCGGTGTAGGGGAGACCCAGTACTTC
CDR3 protein: CASSPTSGVGETQYF

clone size: -
V gene: TRBV3-1/TRBV3-2
D gene: TRBD1
J gene: TRBJ2-7
CDR3 DNA: TGTGCCAGCAGCCACGACAGGGGAGAAGCCTACGAGCAGTACTTC
CDR3 protein: CASSHDRGEAYEQYF

clone size: -
V gene: TRBV18
D gene: -
J gene: TRBJ1-5
CDR3 DNA: TGTGCCAGCTCACCGGGGCAGAACAATCAGCCCCAGCATTTT
CDR3 protein: CASSPGQNNQPQHF

clone size: -
V gene: TRBV3-1/TRBV3-2
D gene: TRBD1
J gene: TRBJ1-2
CDR3 DNA: TGTGCCAGCAGCCAAGGTCGCACAGGGGACTATGGCTACACCTTC
CDR3 protein: CASSQGRTGDYGYTF

clone size: -
V gene: TRBV10-2
D gene: -
J gene: TRBJ1-5
CDR3 DNA: TGCGCCACCTACTCCGCCCTGGGCAATCAGCCCCAGCATTTT
CDR3 protein: CATYSALGNQPQHF

clone size: -
V gene: TRBV7-2
D gene: -
J gene: TRBJ2-7
CDR3 DNA: TGTGCCAGCAGCTATGACAGCCGTAACTACGAGCAGTACTTC
CDR3 protein: CASSYDSRNYEQYF

clone size: once
V gene: TRBV14
D gene: -
J gene: TRBJ1-1
CDR3 DNA: TGTGCCAGCAGCTACCGGGACTTCACTGAAGCTTTCTTT
CDR3 protein: CASSYRDFTEAFF

clone size: -
V gene: TRBV5-5
D gene: -
J gene: TRBJ2-2
CDR3 DNA: TGTGCCAGCAGCCCACTCGGGGAGCTGTTTTTT
CDR3 protein: CASSPLGELFF

clone size: -
V gene: TRBV24-1
D gene: -
J gene: TRBJ1-2
CDR3 DNA: TGTGCCACCAGTGCCCGGGGCGATGGCTACACCTTC
CDR3 protein: CATSARGDGYTF

clone size: -
V gene: TRBV7-3
D gene: -
J gene: TRBJ2-5
CDR3 DNA: TGTGCCAGCAGCTTAGGGCCCGGGGAGACCCAGTACTTC
CDR3 protein: CASSLGPGETQYF

clone size: -
V gene: TRBV4-3
D gene: -
J gene: TRBJ2-7
CDR3 DNA: TGCGCCAGCAGCCCAGGGGTAGGGGTCTACGAGCAGTACTTC
CDR3 protein: CASSPGVGVYEQYF

clone size: -
V gene: TRBV19
D gene: -
J gene: TRBJ1-5
CDR3 DNA: TGTGCCAGTGCAGATGTGAGCAATCAGCCCCAGCATTTT
CDR3 protein: CASADVSNQPQHF

clone size: once
V gene: TRBV6-5
D gene: -
J gene: TRBJ1-1
CDR3 DNA: TGTGCCAGCAGGATGACACTTATGAACACTGAAGCTTTCTTT
CDR3 protein: CASRMTLMNTEAFF

clone size: -
V gene: TRBV5-1
D gene: TRBD1
J gene: TRBJ1-2
CDR3 DNA: TGCGCCAGCAGACGGGACAGCGAAAACTATGGCTACACCTTC
CDR3 protein: CASRRDSENYGYTF

clone size: -
V gene: TRBV7-8
D gene: -
J gene: TRBJ1-5
CDR3 DNA: TGTGCCAGCAGCTCAGGGTTGAGGCAGCCCCAGCATTTT
CDR3 protein: CASSSGLRQPQHF

clone size: -
V gene: TRBV10-3
D gene: TRBD1
J gene: TRBJ1-3
CDR3 DNA: TGTGCCATCAGTGATCCGGACAGGTTCTCTGGAAACACCATATATTTT
CDR3 protein: CAISDPDRFSGNTIYF

clone size: -
V gene: TRBV6-6
D gene: -
J gene: TRBJ1-3
CDR3 DNA: TGTGCCAGCAGAACCGACAGAGGCTCTGGAAACACCATATATTTT
CDR3 protein: CASRTDRGSGNTIYF

clone size: -
V gene: TRBV9
D gene: TRBD1
J gene: TRBJ2-3
CDR3 DNA: TGTGCCAGCAGCGTCCGCGTACAGGGGGGCACAGATACGCAGTATTTT
CDR3 protein: CASSVRVQGGTDTQYF

clone size: -
V gene: TRBV11-2
D gene: TRBD2
J gene: TRBJ2-3
CDR3 DNA: TGTGCCAGCAGCGGGAAGAGACTAGCGGGGGGGTTTAGCACAGATACGCAGTATTTT
CDR3 protein: CASSGKRLAGGFSTDTQYF

clone size: -
V gene: TRBV15
D gene: -
J gene: TRBJ1-6
CDR3 DNA: TGTGCCACCAGCAGAGATTTTTCACCCCTCCACTTT
CDR3 protein: CATSRDFSPLHF

clone size: -
V gene: TRBV27
D gene: TRBD1
J gene: TRBJ1-2
CDR3 DNA: TGTGCCAGCAGTCTAACCCCCAGACAGGGCACGTTTGGCTACACCTTC
CDR3 protein: CASSLTPRQGTFGYTF

clone size: -
V gene: TRBV6-2/TRBV6-3
D gene: TRBD1
J gene: TRBJ2-5
CDR3 DNA: TGTGCCAGCAGTGCCGCCGGGACAGCCCAAGAGACCCAGTACTTC
CDR3 protein: CASSAAGTAQETQYF

clone size: -
V gene: TRBV24-1
D gene: -
J gene: TRBJ1-1
CDR3 DNA: TGTGCCACCAGTGATCCCGGGACTGAAGCTTTCTTT
CDR3 protein: CATSDPGTEAFF

clone size: -
V gene: TRBV7-9
D gene: -
J gene: TRBJ1-6
CDR3 DNA: TGTGCCAGCAGCCCCGGGATTTCCTATAATTCACCCCTCCACTTT
CDR3 protein: CASSPGISYNSPLHF

clone size: -
V gene: TRBV19
D gene: -
J gene: TRBJ1-2
CDR3 DNA: TGTGCCAGTAGTCGAGGGGATAGTTTAAACGATGGCTACACCTTC
CDR3 protein: CASSRGDSLNDGYTF

clone size: -
V gene: TRBV11-1
D gene: -
J gene: TRBJ2-7
CDR3 DNA: TGTGCCAGCAGCTCAATGGGCTACGAGCAGTACTTC
CDR3 protein: CASSSMGYEQYF

clone size: -
V gene: TRBV5-1
D gene: TRBD2
J gene: TRBJ2-3
CDR3 DNA: TGCGCCAGCAGCTTGGTGGGACTAGCGGGGGGACGCACAGATACGCAGTATTTT
CDR3 protein: CASSLVGLAGGRTDTQYF

clone size: -
V gene: TRBV9
D gene: TRBD1
J gene: TRBJ1-2
CDR3 DNA: TGTGCCAGCAGTACCTCCCCGGGACAGGGGCTACTTGGCTACACCTTC
CDR3 protein: CASSTSPGQGLLGYTF

clone size: -
V gene: TRBV7-6
D gene: -
J gene: TRBJ2-1
CDR3 DNA: TGTGCCAGCAGCCGTCAGGACAATGAGCAGTTCTTC
CDR3 protein: CASSRQDNEQFF

clone size: -
V gene: TRBV6-6
D gene: -
J gene: TRBJ1-6
CDR3 DNA: TGTGCCAGCAGTTTGGGTAGGAGAGATTCACCCCTCCACTTT
CDR3 protein: CASSLGRRDSPLHF

clone size: -
V gene: TRBV3-1/TRBV3-2
D gene: -
J gene: TRBJ1-1
CDR3 DNA: TGTGCCAGCAGCCAAGATCACTCAAGAGGGGAGGCTTTCTTT
CDR3 protein: CASSQDHSRGEAFF

clone size: -
V gene: TRBV29-1
D gene: TRBD1
J gene: TRBJ1-1
CDR3 DNA: TGCAGCGTGGGACAGGGACAGAACACTGAAGCTTTCTTT
CDR3 protein: CSVGQGQNTEAFF

clone size: once
V gene: TRBV24-1
D gene: TRBD1
J gene: TRBJ1-5
CDR3 DNA: TGTGCCACCAGTGAAGGACAGGGGAATCAGCCCCAGCATTTT
CDR3 protein: CATSEGQGNQPQHF

clone size: -
V gene: TRBV29-1
D gene: -
J gene: TRBJ1-5
CDR3 DNA: TGCAGCGTTGAAGTCGGAGGGAATCAGCCCCAGCATTTT
CDR3 protein: CSVEVGGNQPQHF

clone size: few
V gene: TRBV7-2
D gene: -
J gene: TRBJ1-1
CDR3 DNA: TGTGCCAGCAACTCCGGGACGGTGAACACTGAAGCTTTCTTT
CDR3 protein: CASNSGTVNTEAFF

clone size: few
V gene: TRBV6-5
D gene: TRBD2
J gene: TRBJ2-7
CDR3 DNA: TGTGCCAGCAGTTACGGCGGGGGGGTCAGCTCCTACGAGCAGTACTTC
CDR3 protein: CASSYGGGVSSYEQYF

clone size: -
V gene: TRBV12-3/TRBV12-4
D gene: -
J gene: TRBJ1-1
CDR3 DNA: TGTGCCAGCAGTTGGACCCTAAACACTGAAGCTTTCTTT
CDR3 protein: CASSWTLNTEAFF

clone size: -
V gene: TRBV7-8
D gene: TRBD1
J gene: TRBJ1-4
CDR3 DNA: TGTGCCAGCAGCTTACTCGCGTCAGGGGGAGGGGAAAAACTGTTTTTT
CDR3 protein: CASSLLASGGGEKLFF

clone size: -
V gene: TRBV30
D gene: -
J gene: TRBJ2-5
CDR3 DNA: TGTGCCTGGAGTGGAGGAGAGACCCAGTACTTC
CDR3 protein: CAWSGGETQYF

clone size: few
V gene: TRBV5-1
D gene: TRBD2
J gene: TRBJ2-5
CDR3 DNA: TGCGCCAGCACGAGCGGGGGGGAAGGTGAGACCCAGTACTTC
CDR3 protein: CASTSGGEGETQYF

clone size: -
V gene: TRBV7-2
D gene: TRBD2
J gene: TRBJ2-1
CDR3 DNA: TGTGCCAGCAGCCCAACCACTACCGGGACTAGCGGGAGCGCTGAGCAGTTCTTC
CDR3 protein: CASSPTTTGTSGSAEQFF

clone size: once
V gene: TRBV4-1
D gene: -
J gene: TRBJ1-4
CDR3 DNA: TGCGCCAGCAGTCAAGCAGAGGAAAAACTGTTTTTT
CDR3 protein: CASSQAEEKLFF

clone size: -
V gene: TRBV7-9
D gene: -
J gene: TRBJ1-5
CDR3 DNA: TGTGCCAGCAGCTTAATGGGGATCGATCAGCCCCAGCATTTT
CDR3 protein: CASSLMGIDQPQHF